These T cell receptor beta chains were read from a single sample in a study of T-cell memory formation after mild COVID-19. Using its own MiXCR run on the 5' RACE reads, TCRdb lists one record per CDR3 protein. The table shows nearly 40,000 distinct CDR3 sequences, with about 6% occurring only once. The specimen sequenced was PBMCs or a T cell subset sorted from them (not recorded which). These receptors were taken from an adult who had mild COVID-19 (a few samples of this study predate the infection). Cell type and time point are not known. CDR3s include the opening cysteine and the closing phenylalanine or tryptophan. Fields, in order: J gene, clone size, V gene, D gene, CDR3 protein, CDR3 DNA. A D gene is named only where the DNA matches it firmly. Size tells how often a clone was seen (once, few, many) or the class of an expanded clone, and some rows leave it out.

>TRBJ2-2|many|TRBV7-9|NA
CAIPVWQAPTNTGELFF
TGTGCCATACCGGTGTGGCAGGCACCCACGAACACCGGGGAGCTGTTTTTT
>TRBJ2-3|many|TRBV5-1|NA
CASSLVLGGPQDF
TGCGCCAGCAGCTTGGTTCTTGGGGGCCCCCAGGATTTT
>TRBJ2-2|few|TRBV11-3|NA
CASSFPPGELFF
TGTGCCAGCAGCTTCCCCCCCGGGGAGCTGTTTTTT
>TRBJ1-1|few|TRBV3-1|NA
CASSQGTEGTEAFF
TGTGCCAGCAGCCAAGGAACAGAGGGCACTGAAGCTTTCTTT
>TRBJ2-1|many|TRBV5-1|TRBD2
CASSLEGRVVNNEQFF
TGCGCCAGCAGCTTGGAAGGGAGGGTGGTTAACAATGAGCAGTTCTTC
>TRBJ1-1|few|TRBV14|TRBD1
CASSRQGWNTEAFF
TGTGCCAGCAGCCGACAGGGTTGGAACACTGAAGCTTTCTTT
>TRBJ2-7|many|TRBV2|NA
CASSRDPGYEQYF
TGTGCCAGCAGTCGGGACCCGGGCTACGAGCAGTACTTC
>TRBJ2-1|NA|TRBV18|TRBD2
CASSPGLAGNNEQFF
TGTGCCAGCTCACCGGGACTAGCGGGGAACAATGAGCAGTTCTTC
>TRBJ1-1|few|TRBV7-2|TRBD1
CASSFGTGNTEAFF
TGTGCCAGCAGCTTCGGGACAGGGAACACTGAAGCTTTCTTT
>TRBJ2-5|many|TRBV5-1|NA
CASSLGGVIETQYF
TGCGCCAGCAGCTTGGGGGGGGTCATAGAGACCCAGTACTTC
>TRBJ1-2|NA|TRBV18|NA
CASSPPGNYGYTF
TGTGCCAGCTCACCACCGGGGAACTATGGCTACACCTTC
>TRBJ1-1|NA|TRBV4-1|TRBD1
CASMRGDRDPRSTEAFF
TGCGCCAGCATGAGAGGAGACAGGGACCCCCGAAGCACTGAAGCTTTCTTT
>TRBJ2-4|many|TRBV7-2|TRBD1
CASSPQAQGLQYF
TGTGCCAGCAGCCCACAGGCACAGGGGTTGCAGTACTTC
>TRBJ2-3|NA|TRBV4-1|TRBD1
CASSQVGTAPDTQYF
TGCGCCAGCAGCCAAGTGGGGACAGCGCCAGATACGCAGTATTTT
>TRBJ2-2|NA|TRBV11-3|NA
CASSLGVNTGELFF
TGTGCCAGCAGCTTAGGGGTAAACACCGGGGAGCTGTTTTTT
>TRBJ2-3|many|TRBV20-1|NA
CSASGVSTDTQYF
TGCAGTGCTAGCGGGGTGAGCACAGATACGCAGTATTTT